This T cell receptor (beta chain) is from a study of shared clonotypes between healthy human individuals. The data were produced by immunoSEQ multiplex PCR, yet TCRdb's version contains in-frame clones alone and is incomplete. The sample shows 2 million to 2.5 million clones, nearly 97% of them seen only once. Germline loops: CDR1 KGHSH, CDR2 LQKENI. Unmatched junction bases numbered 2, after V lost 1 base and J lost 2 bases. The CDR3 consists of 15 residues. Sequenced: naive CD4+ T cells sorted from blood. The subset here: CD45RA+ positively selected. V and J are TRBV18 and TRBJ2-7; TRBD1 agrees at 10 bases. This clonotype originated in a man in his late teens or twenties in good health. In DNA form, the CDR3 reads TGTGCCAGCTCACCACAGGGGACAGGGGCCTACGAGCAGTACTTC. This encodes CASSPQGTGAYEQYF.